These 17 T cell receptor beta chains were sequenced from one sample in a study of T-cell reconstitution after alpha-beta-depleted transplantation in children. A library of TCRbeta sequences, prepared with unique molecular identifiers, was generated. TCRdb called the PCR reads again in MiXCR, with one record for every CDR3 protein. The table shows about 260,000 distinct CDR3 sequences, with less than 9% occurring only once. Sequenced material: PBMCs, mostly from graft donor cells, taken 180 days after TCRalphabeta/CD19-depleted stem cell transplant. All receptors derive from a male patient aged 10 to 17 who had a stem cell transplant for acute lymphoblastic leukemia, so the T cells may come from the graft donor.

This clonotype was detected only once. It may be a read error: a sequence one base away is much more abundant. The conserved final phenylalanine or tryptophan is absent from the CDR3, which likely points to a read error. V gene TRBV7-8 combines with J gene TRBJ2-2, with D uncertain. Trimming cost V 1 base and J 6 bases, with 9 bases left between them. There are 14 residues in the CDR3. Germline V gives CDR1 SGHVS, CDR2 FQNEAQ. The CDR3 region is CASSLVSWAGELFL. CDR3 sequence (DNA): TGTGCCAGCAGCTTAGTATCGTGGGCCGGGGAGCTGTTTCTT.

This clonotype was observed many times. The rearrangement joins TRBV6-5 to TRBJ1-6; TRBD1 matches at 8 bases. Looked up from germline, CDR1 is MNHEY and CDR2 is SVGAGI. Trimming took 5 bases from V and 10 from J; bases not matched to a gene: 10. The CDR3 is 15 residues long. CDR3 loop: CASSPGDRFGSPLHF. CDR3 nucleotides: TGTGCCAGCAGTCCCGGGGACAGGTTCGGGTCACCCCTCCACTTT.

This clonotype was detected ten times or more. The chain carries TRBV29-1 and TRBJ2-2, with D unclear. This CDR3 spans 13 amino acids. The germline V gene has CDR1 SQVTM and CDR2 ANQGSEA. The CDR3 region is CSGWARRTGELFF. DNA for the CDR3: TGCAGTGGTTGGGCCAGAAGAACCGGGGAGCTGTTTTTT.

This clonotype showed up many times. The gene calls are TRBV9 and TRBJ2-7; D ambiguous. V shed 0 bases and J shed 7 bases, with 14 bases lying between them. CDR3 length: 14 residues. The germline gives CDR1 SGDLS, CDR2 YYNGEE. The CDR3, as DNA: TGTGCCAGCAGCGTAGACTTAGCCAGCCAGGAGCAGTACTTC. Amino acid sequence: CASSVDLASQEQYF.

This clonotype was seen a handful of times. The V and J genes are TRBV6-1 and TRBJ2-3; D is unresolved. Germline values: CDR1 MNHNS, CDR2 SASEGT. CDR3 length: 16 residues. V was cut by 5 bases and J by 4 bases, with 19 bases left in between. The CDR3 DNA reads TGTGCCAGCAGTCAAATAATGAAAAGCCCCCCAGATACGCAGTATTTT. Its protein is CASSQIMKSPPDTQYF.

This clonotype was seen at least ten times. This chain connects TRBV3-1 to TRBJ2-7; 9 bases agree with TRBD2. With V trimmed by 1 base and J by 0 bases, 1 base remained unmatched. This CDR3 is built from 15 residues. CDR1 is LGHDT and CDR2 is YNNKEL in the germline V gene (reference sequence). The CDR3: CASSQGGGASYEQYF. CDR3 nucleotides: TGTGCCAGCAGCCAAGGCGGGGGGGCCTCCTACGAGCAGTACTTC.

This clonotype occurred many times. The DNA for the CDR3 is TGTGCCACCAGCGGACTTCCGGGACAGCCTTCCTACGAGCAGTACTTC. Translating it yields CATSGLPGQPSYEQYF. The V call is TRBV15, the J call TRBJ2-7; 7 nucleotides match TRBD1. Germline loops: CDR1 LNHNV, CDR2 YYDKDF (reference sequence). V lost 5 bases to trimming and J lost 1 base; unmatched junction nucleotides: 11. The CDR3 length is 16 residues.

In this sample, this clonotype turned up a few times. This chain joins TRBV5-4 and TRBJ1-1; D possibly corresponds to TRBD1 (6 bases). Trimming removed 5 bases at V and 1 base at J, with 15 bases between. Germline CDR1 SGHNT, CDR2 YYREEE (reference sequence). The CDR3 runs 15 residues. CDR3 sequence: CASRPTTGENTEAFF. The CDR3 nucleotides read TGTGCCAGCAGACCGACGACAGGAGAGAACACTGAAGCTTTCTTT. Combining the CDR3 with reference TRBV5-4 and TRBJ1-1 gives the whole variable domain ETGVTQSPTHLIKTRGQQVTLRCSSQSGHNTVSWYQQALGQGPQFIFQYYREEENGRGNFPPRFSGLQFPNYSSELNVNALELDDSALYLCASRPTTGENTEAFFGQGTRLTVV.

This clonotype was counted many times. The V and J genes are TRBV29-1 and TRBJ2-5; a possible D gene is TRBD1 (6 bases). The CDR3 loop spans 13 amino acids. Trimming took off 3 bases at V and 4 bases at J, with 12 bases between the two ends. From germline, CDR1 is SQVTM and CDR2 ANQGSEA. CDR3 in amino acids: CSVDGTWGETQYF. CDR3 coding DNA: TGCAGCGTTGATGGGACATGGGGAGAGACCCAGTACTTC. The full variable domain, with the rest looked up from reference TRBV29-1 and TRBJ2-5, is SAVISQKPSRDICQRGTSLTIQCQVDSQVTMMFWYRQQPGQSLTLIATANQGSEATYESGFVIDKFPISRPNLTFSTLTVSNMSPEDSSIYLCSVDGTWGETQYFGPGTRLLVL.

This clonotype was seen many times. The chain has TRBV20-1 and TRBJ1-2; the D is unclear. The CDR3 consists of 13 residues. V was clipped by 2 bases and J by 8 bases, with 15 bases between them. Germline V gives CDR1 DFQATT, CDR2 SNEGSKA (reference sequence). The CDR3 DNA reads TGCAGTGCTAGAAAGGACCCCCGGCGGGGCTACACCTTC. It is translated as CSARKDPRRGYTF.

This clonotype was seen many times. The chain uses TRBV7-6 and TRBJ2-1; D perhaps matches TRBD1 (5 bases). CDR1 is SGHVS, CDR2 FNYEAQ, per germline. V dropped 1 base and J dropped 5 bases, with 12 bases sitting between them. The CDR3 is made up of 15 amino acids. Here the CDR3 DNA reads TGTGCCAGCAGCTTAGGGTTTGGGGCCGACAATGAGCAGTTCTTC. It specifies CASSLGFGADNEQFF.

The table lists this clonotype with many counts. The chain employs TRBV29-1 and TRBJ2-2; TRBD2 might be the D (5 bases). The CDR3 is 15 amino acids. CDR1 and CDR2 (germline): SQVTM, ANQGSEA. Trimming removed 4 bases from V and 1 base from J, with 13 bases in between. The CDR3 spells CSVGPFRGNTGELFF. The CDR3 DNA follows: TGCAGCGTTGGGCCCTTTCGGGGGAACACCGGGGAGCTGTTTTTT.

This clonotype occurred many times. The CDR3 coding sequence is TGCAGCGTTTCGGGTTGGGCTGAAGCTTTCTTT. The encoded protein is CSVSGWAEAFF. The V call is TRBV29-1, the J call TRBJ1-1; D remains unclear. This CDR3 has 11 amino acids. Germline-derived CDR1 and CDR2 are SQVTM and ANQGSEA. V was pared by 5 bases and J by 6 bases, with 10 bases between. Based on the CDR3 plus reference TRBV29-1 and TRBJ1-1, the full variable domain is SAVISQKPSRDICQRGTSLTIQCQVDSQVTMMFWYRQQPGQSLTLIATANQGSEATYESGFVIDKFPISRPNLTFSTLTVSNMSPEDSSIYLCSVSGWAEAFFGQGTRLTVV.

Concerning this clonotype: A much larger clonotype is one base distant, so this may be a read error. This chain uses TRBV27 with TRBJ2-3; 7 bases match TRBD1. Germline CDR1 and CDR2: MNHEY and SMNVEV (reference sequence). This CDR3 has 15 amino acids. V lost 3 bases and J lost 3; bases outside the gene matches: 6. Here the CDR3 DNA reads TGTGCCAGCAGTTTCAGTGACAGGGCAACAGATACGCAGTATTTT. Encoded protein: CASSFSDRATDTQYF.

This clonotype was seen ten or more times. The CDR3 spells CASSSALLQGRQETQYF. Here the CDR3 DNA reads TGTGCCAGCAGTTCGGCGTTATTACAGGGGAGGCAAGAGACCCAGTACTTC. This chain joins TRBV28 and TRBJ2-5, with D possibly being TRBD1 (7 bases). Germline V CDR1 and CDR2: MDHEN, SYDVKM. The CDR3 is 17 amino acids. V was pared by 4 bases and J by 2 bases, with 20 bases between.

This clonotype was seen at least ten times. The rearrangement links TRBV20-1 to TRBJ1-5, with no clear D. Trimming shortened V by 6 bases and J by 4 bases, and 16 bases separated the two germline ends. This CDR3 comprises 14 residues. Looked up from germline, CDR1 is DFQATT and CDR2 is SNEGSKA (reference sequence). The CDR3 DNA reads TGCAGTGCCAGCGACAACCGTGTTAATCAGCCCCAGCATTTT. Translated: CSASDNRVNQPQHF.

This clonotype was observed many times. For the CDR3, the DNA is TGCGCCAGCAGCACCTATCTAGGAAACACCGGGGAGCTGTTTTTT. The encoded protein is CASSTYLGNTGELFF. The V call is TRBV5-1, the J call TRBJ2-2; unclear D gene. The CDR3 is made up of 15 amino acids. V lost 4 bases and J 2 bases, leaving 12 bases between the germline ends. Germline values: CDR1 SGHRS, CDR2 YFSETQ.